This passage covers 20 T cell receptor beta chains from one sample sequenced in a study of blood T cell repertoires in COVID-19. Assay used: immunoSEQ multiplex PCR; TCRdb lists only in-frame clones, some missing. The table has around 200,000 clones, around 80% seen once. Sequencing was performed on peripheral blood. These receptors were taken from a woman between 35 and 50 years old with COVID-19, enrolled during active disease.

The chain is built from TRBV7-3 and TRBJ2-5; 11 nucleotides agree with TRBD2. The CDR3 sequence is 14 residues long. V dropped 10 bases and J dropped 4; count of bases not matched to a gene: 8. The germline gives CDR1 SGHTA, CDR2 FQGTGA. CDR3 bases: TGTGCCACCGACAGCCTAGCGGGAGGAGAGACCCAGTACTTC. This gives the protein CATDSLAGGETQYF.

The chain employs TRBV5-6 and TRBJ1-1, with D possibly being TRBD1 (5 bases). The CDR3 totals 13 residues. The ends were cut back, 5 bases at V and 5 bases at J, with 13 bases in the middle. Per the germline V gene, CDR1 is SGHDT and CDR2 is YYEEEE. The CDR3 DNA follows: TGTGCCAGCAGGCTGGGGGGTTGGACTGAAGCTTTCTTT. Translated: CASRLGGWTEAFF.

This chain uses TRBV14 with TRBJ1-2, with TRBD1 as a possible D gene (5 bases). CDR3 length: 17 amino acids. The V gene lost 1 base and the J gene lost 6 bases, with 21 bases spanning the gap. The germline CDR1 and CDR2 sequences are SGHDN and FVKESK. The CDR3 reads CASSQGSRRAILDGYTF. The DNA of the CDR3 is TGTGCCAGCAGCCAAGGGTCTCGCAGGGCTATTTTGGATGGCTACACCTTC.

The chain employs TRBV11-3 and TRBJ2-7, with D perhaps TRBD2 (6 bases). With 5 bases removed from V and 5 bases from J, the gap between germline ends came to 19 bases. CDR1 and CDR2 from the germline V gene are SGHNT and YENEEA. The CDR3 spans 15 residues. CDR3 in DNA: TGTGCCAGCAGCGCGGGACGAACGCAAGGACACGAGCAGTACTTC. It specifies CASSAGRTQGHEQYF.

This clone was observed once. The V gene is TRBV7-7, the J gene TRBJ2-7; a possible D gene is TRBD2 (6 bases). The CDR3 has 15 residues. V was clipped by 1 base and J by 2 bases, with 12 bases between them. The germline V gene encodes CDR1 SSHAT and CDR2 FNYEAQ (reference sequence). CDR3 residues: CASSLGAGTPYEQYF. The CDR3 DNA sequence: TGTGCCAGCAGCTTAGGGGCGGGGACCCCCTACGAGCAGTACTTC.

The CDR3 spells CAISGYGASYNEQFF. The CDR3 nucleotides are TGTGCCATCAGTGGGTATGGGGCCTCCTACAATGAGCAGTTCTTC. The chain combines TRBV10-3 with TRBJ2-1; tentatively, D is TRBD1 (5 bases). V lost 4 bases and J lost 0, with 10 bases in between. Germline V gene data show CDR1 as ENHRY and CDR2 as SYGVKD. CDR3 length: 15 amino acids.

This clone was detected ten times or more. The genes are TRBV6-2 or TRBV6-3 and TRBJ1-3; D may be TRBD1 (6 bases). The CDR3 runs 15 residues. Germline V gene sequence: CDR1 MNHEY, CDR2 SVGEGT. The V gene lost 2 bases and the J gene lost 0 bases, with 8 bases spanning the gap. This CDR3 is CASSYADSSGNTIYF. In nucleotides, the CDR3 is TGTGCCAGCAGTTACGCGGACAGCTCTGGAAACACCATATATTTT.

The rearrangement joins TRBV18 to TRBJ2-2, with D maybe TRBD2 (6 bases). In germline, CDR1 is KGHSH, CDR2 LQKENI. The CDR3 loop spans 16 amino acids. The ends were cut back, 4 bases at V and 1 base at J, with 13 bases in the middle. In DNA form, the CDR3 reads TGTGCCAGCTCACGACTTAGCGGAGAGAACACCGGGGAGCTGTTTTTT. Translated, it gives CASSRLSGENTGELFF.

V gene TRBV7-9 combines with J gene TRBJ1-5; D unclear. In germline, CDR1 is SEHNR, CDR2 FQNEAQ (reference sequence). V gave up 1 base and J gave up 7 bases, with 8 bases separating them. This CDR3 is built from 13 residues. The CDR3 DNA reads as TGTGCCAGCAGCTTAGACGGTTGGCAGCCCCAGCATTTT. Translated: CASSLDGWQPQHF.

The V and J genes are TRBV6-5 and TRBJ2-7; 9 bases fit TRBD1. This CDR3 contains 14 residues. Trimming cost V 7 bases and J 1 base; bases outside gene matches: 5. From germline, CDR1 is MNHEY and CDR2 SVGAGI. The CDR3 sequence: CASTSDRGSYEQYF. The CDR3 coding sequence is TGTGCCAGCACCTCGGACAGGGGATCCTACGAGCAGTACTTC.

This clone has only a few counts. The chain is built from TRBV6-5 and TRBJ1-2; TRBD1 aligns across 9 bases. This CDR3 has 13 residues. Unmatched junction bases numbered 3, after V lost 2 bases and J lost 8 bases. CDR1 and CDR2 (germline): MNHEY, SVGAGI. The CDR3 region is CASSYRQGGGYTF. CDR3 DNA: TGTGCCAGCAGTTACCGACAGGGGGGAGGCTACACCTTC.

This sequence joins TRBV29-1 and TRBJ2-5; D remains unclear. Germline CDR1 reads SQVTM; CDR2 reads ANQGSEA. V shed 3 bases and J shed 1 base, with 3 bases lying between them. The length of the CDR3 is 11 residues. CDR3 sequence reads: CSVESQETQYF. The CDR3 DNA follows: TGCAGCGTTGAGAGCCAAGAGACCCAGTACTTC.

The chain couples TRBV6-4 to TRBJ2-7; 13 bases line up with TRBD2. The CDR3 runs 15 residues. V was pared by 5 bases and J by 3 bases, with 4 bases of the junction left unmatched. CDR1 and CDR2 (germline): MRHNA, SNTAGT. The CDR3 loop is CASSRLAGGNYEQYF. The CDR3 bases are TGTGCCAGCAGTCGACTAGCGGGGGGAAACTACGAGCAGTACTTC.

This clone was found a few times. The CDR3, as DNA: TGTGCCAGCAGTGCGGTAGCGGGGACACGCTACAATGAGCAGTTCTTC. It is translated as CASSAVAGTRYNEQFF. The rearrangement joins TRBV2 to TRBJ2-1; 8 bases fit TRBD2. With V trimmed by 4 bases and J by 3 bases, 8 bases remained unmatched. From germline, CDR1 is SNHLY and CDR2 FYNNEI. The CDR3 covers 16 residues.

This clone has only a few counts. J is TRBJ2-1 and V is TRBV10-2; D perhaps matches TRBD2 (5 bases). Per germline, CDR1 WSHSY and CDR2 SAAADI. The V end lost 2 bases, the J end lost 7 bases, and 15 bases lay between the germline ends. The CDR3 runs to 15 residues. CDR3 coding DNA: TGCGCCAGCAGTGAGGGAGGTAGCGCTAGGAATGAGCAGTTCTTC. Protein sequence: CASSEGGSARNEQFF.

This sequence joins TRBV6-5 and TRBJ1-1, with D tentatively TRBD1 (6 bases). In germline, CDR1 is MNHEY, CDR2 SVGAGI. The CDR3 has 14 residues. V lost 8 bases to trimming and J lost 3 bases, with 16 bases between them. CDR3 bases: TGTGCCAGCCCCTCCCATAGGGGGTACACTGAAGCTTTCTTT. It is translated as CASPSHRGYTEAFF.

This chain connects TRBV27 to TRBJ2-1; perhaps TRBD2 as D (7 bases). V gave up 2 bases and J gave up 15 bases, with 11 bases separating them. Germline-derived CDR1 and CDR2 are MNHEY and SMNVEV (reference sequence). The CDR3 is 11 residues long. The DNA for the CDR3 is TGTGCCAGCAGTTTACGGGGGGCTAGGTTCTTC. This encodes CASSLRGARFF.

J is TRBJ1-2 and V is TRBV18; 8 positions match TRBD1. J lost 3 bases, V lost 3 bases, and 18 bases had no gene match. CDR3 size: 19 residues. Germline-derived CDR1 and CDR2 are KGHSH and LQKENI. The CDR3 loop reads CASSPRTSLEKTGDYGYTF. In DNA, the CDR3 is TGTGCCAGCTCACCGAGGACTAGTCTAGAAAAGACAGGGGACTATGGCTACACCTTC.

The chain joins TRBV5-8 to TRBJ2-3; 7 positions agree with TRBD1. Germline V CDR1 and CDR2: SGHTS, YDEGEE. Germline trimming cut 4 bases from V and 2 bases from J; bases unmatched to any gene: 7. The CDR3 length is 15 residues. CDR3 DNA: TGTGCCAGCAGCCGCCGCGGACAGGCCACAGATACGCAGTATTTT. Its protein is CASSRRGQATDTQYF.

V gene TRBV4-2 combines with J gene TRBJ2-5, with D maybe TRBD2 (7 bases). The CDR3 spans 15 residues. CDR1 and CDR2 from the germline V gene are LGHNA and YNFKEQ. The V and J ends lost 0 bases and 5 bases respectively, with 13 bases between them. The CDR3 nucleotides are TGTGCCAGCAGCCAAGAGAGGGGGGGCGGGGAGACCCAGTACTTC. Protein sequence: CASSQERGGGETQYF.